This T cell receptor beta chain is from a study of blood T cell repertoires in COVID-19 (dated by TCRdb to 2020 to 2021). Describing the broader study: The collaborator samples originated in the United States, Italy and Spain and spanned the acute and convalescent phases of COVID-19. A freely available public database, intended as a resource for researchers studying the immune response to SARS-CoV-2, is where the repertoires were released. Where available, HLA class I and class II types were taken from metadata supplied by the sample provider and were not determined by assay-based typing. Subjects who had been exposed to COVID-19, were actively infected with it, or had recovered from it provided the deeply sampled blood TCRbeta repertoires that made up the dataset. Samples were obtained from the ongoing ImmuneRACE study (first 160 participants) and from 1,200 or so subjects provided by 6 global collaborators. The material from the prospective study consisted of cDNA or gDNA derived from T cells, B-cell-depleted T cells, or PBMCs. The sample metadata nearly always contained a de-identified subject ID, COVID-19 status, age in years and sex. Results and caveats for the whole study, not just this receptor: Clinical and demographic metadata were provided uncurated, with the amount varying by source and participant.

From a lookup of the germline V gene (reference sequence), CDR1 and CDR2 are SGHNT and YYREEE. Inclusive of the bounding cysteine and phenylalanine, the CDR3 is 13 residues long. The read is trimmed to its CDR3 DNA, 39 bases read in frame from base 1. The junction shows trimming of 5 bases on V and 7 bases on J, plus 15 bases between the germline ends. At one collaborating source in Seattle, patients were enrolled during active infection and were followed longitudinally through the course of disease. The collaborating institutions used their own protocols to collect whole blood in K2EDTA tubes. Collaborator samples were shipped for TCRbeta analysis as frozen whole blood, isolated PBMCs, or DNA extracted from either sample type. TCRbeta CDR3 regions were amplified from genomic DNA by means of the immunoSEQ Assay, a bias-controlled multiplex PCR. As for the original processing: Nucleated cell counts per sample were estimated from amplification of reference gene primers within the assay. To quantify the absolute abundance of each unique TCRbeta CDR3 rearrangement, sequence reads were collapsed and filtered. Productive Simpson clonality was computed per sample as the square root of Simpson's diversity index over productive rearrangements. In TCRdb, the immuneACCESS table is reduced to in-frame sequences with V and J assigned. These tables do not hold every clone; where another copy was compared, an unresolved V gene accounts for under half, and the others remain unexplained. V and J calls and clone size are those listed in that table; D and trimming were worked out from the DNA. The sample table contains some 160,000 clones; only one count was recorded for around four fifths of them. The ten largest clonotypes hold under 3.5% of the sample.

The table lists this clone with a count of one. What this receptor recognizes is not known. No quality values exist for individual bases; no much larger clone is one base distant. Rearrangement joined TRBV5-4 to TRBJ1-2; the D gene is perhaps TRBD1, on 5 matching bases. The specimen sequenced was peripheral blood. This TCR was recovered from a woman aged 80 or over with COVID-19, enrolled during active disease. The CDR3 corresponds to CASSIDSVVGYTF. Here is the DNA: TGTGCCAGCAGTATCGACAGCGTGGTTGGCTACACCTTC.